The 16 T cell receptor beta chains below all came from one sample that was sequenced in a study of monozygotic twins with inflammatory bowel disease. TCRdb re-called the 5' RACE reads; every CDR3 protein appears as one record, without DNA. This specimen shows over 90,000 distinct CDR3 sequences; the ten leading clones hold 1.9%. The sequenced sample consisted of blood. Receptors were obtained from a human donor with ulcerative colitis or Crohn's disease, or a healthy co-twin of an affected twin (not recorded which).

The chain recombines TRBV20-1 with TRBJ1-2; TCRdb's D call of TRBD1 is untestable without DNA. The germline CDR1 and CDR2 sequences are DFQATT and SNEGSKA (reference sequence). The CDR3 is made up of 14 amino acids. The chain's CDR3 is CSASPGQGGYGYTF.

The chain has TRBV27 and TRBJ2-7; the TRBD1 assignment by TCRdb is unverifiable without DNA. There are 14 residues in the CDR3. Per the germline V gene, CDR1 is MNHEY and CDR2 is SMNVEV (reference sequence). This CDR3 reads CASSYRGAVVEQYF.

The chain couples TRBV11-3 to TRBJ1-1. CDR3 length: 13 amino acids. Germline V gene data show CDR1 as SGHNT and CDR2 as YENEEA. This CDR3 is CASSRGGGQQAFF.

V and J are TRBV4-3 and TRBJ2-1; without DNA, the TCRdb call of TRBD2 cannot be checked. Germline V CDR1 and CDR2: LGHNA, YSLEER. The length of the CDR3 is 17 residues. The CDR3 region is CASSQDLRSGRDNEQFF.

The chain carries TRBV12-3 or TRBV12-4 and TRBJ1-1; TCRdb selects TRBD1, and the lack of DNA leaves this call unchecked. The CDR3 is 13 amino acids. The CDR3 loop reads CASSLPPTAEAFF.

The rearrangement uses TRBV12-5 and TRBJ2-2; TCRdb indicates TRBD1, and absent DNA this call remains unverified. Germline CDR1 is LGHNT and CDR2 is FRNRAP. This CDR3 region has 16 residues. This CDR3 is CASGPWDASNTGELFF.

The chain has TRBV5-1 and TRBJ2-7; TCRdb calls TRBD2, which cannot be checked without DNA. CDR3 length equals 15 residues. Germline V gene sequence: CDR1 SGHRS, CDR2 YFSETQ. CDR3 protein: CASSDGRLVSHEQYF.

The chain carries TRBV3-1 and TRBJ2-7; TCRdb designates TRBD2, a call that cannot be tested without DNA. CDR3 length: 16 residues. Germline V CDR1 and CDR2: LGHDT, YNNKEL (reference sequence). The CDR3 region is CASSHPEGPHLGEQYF.

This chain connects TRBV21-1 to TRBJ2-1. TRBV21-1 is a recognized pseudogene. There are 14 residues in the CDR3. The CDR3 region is CASPTSELRTEQFF.

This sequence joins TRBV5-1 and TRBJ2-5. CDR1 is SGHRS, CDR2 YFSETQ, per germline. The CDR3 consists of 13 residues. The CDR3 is CASSLTQQETQYF.

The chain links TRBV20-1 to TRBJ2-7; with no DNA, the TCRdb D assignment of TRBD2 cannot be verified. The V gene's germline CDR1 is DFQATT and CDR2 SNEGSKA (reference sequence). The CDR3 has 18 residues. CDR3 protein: CSARPLGLAGAIENEQYF.

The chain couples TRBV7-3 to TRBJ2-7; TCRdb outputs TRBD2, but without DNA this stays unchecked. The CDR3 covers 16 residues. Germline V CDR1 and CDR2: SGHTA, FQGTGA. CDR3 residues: CASSLIGTSGVSEQYF.

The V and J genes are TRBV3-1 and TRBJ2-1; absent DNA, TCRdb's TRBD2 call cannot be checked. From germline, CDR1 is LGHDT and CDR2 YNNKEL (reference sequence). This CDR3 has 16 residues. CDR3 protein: CARSQGTSGRRSEQFF.

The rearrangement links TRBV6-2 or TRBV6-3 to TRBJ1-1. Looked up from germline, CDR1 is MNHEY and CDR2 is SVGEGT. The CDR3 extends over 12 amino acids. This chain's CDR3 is CASLKGKTEAFF.

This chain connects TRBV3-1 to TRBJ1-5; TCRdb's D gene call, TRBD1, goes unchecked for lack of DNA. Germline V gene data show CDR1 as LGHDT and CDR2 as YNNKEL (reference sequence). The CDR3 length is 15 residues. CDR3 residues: CASSQGDRDNQPQHF.

The CDR3 reads CASSSYYTSGSLEQYF. The V gene is TRBV7-9, the J gene TRBJ2-7; lacking DNA, the TRBD2 call made by TCRdb goes unchecked. The length of the CDR3 is 16 residues. In germline, CDR1 is SEHNR, CDR2 FQNEAQ (reference sequence).